This TCR beta chain originates from a study of T cells in Graves' hyperthyroidism and ophthalmopathy. Across the study: The initial diagnosis was the point when peripheral blood was collected, ahead of any treatment.

Study outcomes and limitations: Blood shared most expanded thyroid clonotypes above 0.001.

Orbital computed tomography and thyroid ultrasound, together with serum TRAb and thyroxine and clinical symptoms, were used for diagnoses. RNA transcripts provided the source from which TCR beta CDR3 regions were amplified. TCR CDR3 underwent first-round RT-PCR with the HTBI primer set. TCRdb processed the multiplex PCR reads anew with MiXCR; each CDR3 protein has one entry. In the table there are some 740,000 distinct CDR3 sequences, 14% of which are singletons. CDR1 is SNHLY, CDR2 FYNNEI, per germline. The CDR3 length is 14 residues. J lost 3 bases, V lost 6 bases, and 5 bases had no gene match. This clonotype was detected many times. Its specificity is unknown.

The V and J genes are TRBV2 and TRBJ2-1, with 7 positions matching TRBD2. Sequencing was done on a sample of blood. This TCR came from a woman aged 18 to 35 with Graves' hyperthyroidism. CDR3 protein: CASRLAGVYNEQFF. The CDR3, as DNA: TGTGCCAGCAGGCTTGCGGGAGTCTACAATGAGCAGTTCTTC.